Reported below is one T cell receptor (beta chain). The antigen is unknown. The method was immunoSEQ multiplex PCR; TCRdb's version includes in-frame clones alone and lacks a portion of them. The sample yields nearly 25,000 clones, around 82% seen once. The data are from a study of OX40 agonist ivuxolimab in advanced cancers. About the research overall: Dose-escalation patients' cancers were hepatocellular carcinoma, melanoma, renal cell or head and neck cancer. Prior checkpoint blockade (anti-PD-1, anti-PD-L1 or anti-CTLA-4) was permitted; over 30% had it. A partial response was reached by three patients: one with hepatocellular carcinoma and two with cutaneous melanoma.

This CDR3 comprises 17 residues. Per germline, CDR1 LGHNA and CDR2 YSLEER. The V gene lost 1 base and the J gene lost 4 bases, with 19 bases spanning the gap. Overall study findings and caveats: Some nonresponders also had low normalized T-cell clonal expansion.

V usage is TRBV4-3 and J usage is TRBJ1-2; D unclear. This receptor was obtained from an adult with an advanced solid tumor such as melanoma, head and neck, liver or kidney cancer. This material consisted of CD4+ or CD8+ T cells sorted from blood, taken in a trial of the OX40 agonist ivuxolimab. CDR3 nucleotides: TGCGCCAGCAGCCAAGGTACCGGACCCAAGGTCGGCTATGGCTACACCTTC. Protein product: CASSQGTGPKVGYGYTF.